The 8 T cell receptor beta chains reported below all come from one sample, sequenced in a study of T cell changes during pregnancy in multiple sclerosis. Sequenced by immunoSEQ multiplex PCR; TCRdb stores in-frame clones only, minus some. The data hold approximately 61,000 clones, with roughly 87% observed a single time. Sequenced here: peripheral blood, sampled in the first trimester of pregnancy. The receptors originated from a female donor with multiple sclerosis, enrolled in a pregnancy study.

The chain couples TRBV7-3 to TRBJ2-1; D gene uncertain. The ends were cut back, 3 bases at V and 7 bases at J, with 10 bases in the middle. The germline CDR1 and CDR2 sequences are SGHTA and FQGTGA. The CDR3 has 13 amino acids. CDR3 sequence: CASSFGDWNEQFF. The CDR3 DNA follows: TGTGCCAGCAGCTTCGGAGACTGGAATGAGCAGTTCTTC.

With regard to this clone: The junction does not match germline at one end; this may be a read error. The chain joins TRBV5-1 to TRBJ2-7, with TRBD2 identical over 7 bases. The CDR3 contains 14 residues. CDR1 and CDR2 (germline): SGHRS, YFSETQ. The CDR3: CTSSLEGGVGEQYF. For the CDR3, the DNA is TGCACCAGCAGCTTGGAGGGAGGGGTCGGCGAGCAGTACTTC.

This chain joins TRBV5-6 and TRBJ1-2, with D uncertain. The CDR3 is 10 amino acids. The germline CDR1 and CDR2 sequences are SGHDT and YYEEEE. V lost 6 bases, J lost 4 bases, and 4 bases lay in between. The DNA of the CDR3 is TGTGCCAGCACCCTCTATGGCTACACCTTC. Translation gives CASTLYGYTF. Filled out from reference TRBV5-6 and TRBJ1-2, the complete variable domain reads DAGVTQSPTHLIKTRGQQVTLRCSPKSGHDTVSWYQQALGQGPQFIFQYYEEEERQRGNFPDRFSGHQFPNYSSELNVNALLLGDSALYLCASTLYGYTFGSGTRLTVV.

The genes are TRBV5-6 and TRBJ2-7, with 7 bases fitting TRBD1. Trimming cost V 4 bases and J 1 base; bases outside gene matches: 8. The CDR3 extends over 15 amino acids. Germline CDR1 and CDR2: SGHDT and YYEEEE. CDR3 in DNA: TGTGCCAGCAGCCTGACAGGGCCCTTTTCCTACGAGCAGTACTTC. Its protein product is CASSLTGPFSYEQYF.

This chain links TRBV9 with TRBJ2-3; 7 nucleotides align to TRBD2. Trimming took 6 bases from V and 3 from J; bases not matched to a gene: 4. Germline V gene lookup returns CDR1 SGDLS and CDR2 YYNGEE. The CDR3 is 13 residues long. CDR3 in DNA: TGTGCCAGCACCGACGGGAGGACAGATACGCAGTATTTT. It is translated as CASTDGRTDTQYF.

This clone appeared once. V and J are TRBV5-1 and TRBJ2-2; 7 bases are a match to TRBD2. From germline, CDR1 is SGHRS and CDR2 YFSETQ. V was pared by 4 bases and J by 4 bases, with 4 bases of the junction left unmatched. CDR3 length: 14 amino acids. CDR3 in amino acids: CASSPGLPTGELFF. The DNA of the CDR3 is TGCGCCAGCAGCCCGGGACTACCCACCGGGGAGCTGTTTTTT.

This clone was picked up a small number of times. DNA for the CDR3: TGTGCCAGCAGCTTCGGGAGACTGAACACTGAAGCTTTCTTT. Translated, it gives CASSFGRLNTEAFF. The chain recombines TRBV5-6 with TRBJ1-1; the D is unclear. The length of the CDR3 is 14 residues. The V gene's germline CDR1 is SGHDT and CDR2 YYEEEE. V was shortened by 2 bases and J by 0 bases, with 8 bases between the two germline ends.

The chain has TRBV4-1 and TRBJ2-7; 7 bases match TRBD2. The CDR3 is 17 amino acids. V dropped 0 bases and J dropped 4; count of bases not matched to a gene: 12. Germline V gene sequence: CDR1 MGHRA, CDR2 YSYEKL. CDR3 amino acids: CASSQDPSREGGYEQYF. CDR3 sequence (DNA): TGCGCCAGCAGCCAAGATCCCTCGAGGGAGGGCGGGTACGAGCAGTACTTC.